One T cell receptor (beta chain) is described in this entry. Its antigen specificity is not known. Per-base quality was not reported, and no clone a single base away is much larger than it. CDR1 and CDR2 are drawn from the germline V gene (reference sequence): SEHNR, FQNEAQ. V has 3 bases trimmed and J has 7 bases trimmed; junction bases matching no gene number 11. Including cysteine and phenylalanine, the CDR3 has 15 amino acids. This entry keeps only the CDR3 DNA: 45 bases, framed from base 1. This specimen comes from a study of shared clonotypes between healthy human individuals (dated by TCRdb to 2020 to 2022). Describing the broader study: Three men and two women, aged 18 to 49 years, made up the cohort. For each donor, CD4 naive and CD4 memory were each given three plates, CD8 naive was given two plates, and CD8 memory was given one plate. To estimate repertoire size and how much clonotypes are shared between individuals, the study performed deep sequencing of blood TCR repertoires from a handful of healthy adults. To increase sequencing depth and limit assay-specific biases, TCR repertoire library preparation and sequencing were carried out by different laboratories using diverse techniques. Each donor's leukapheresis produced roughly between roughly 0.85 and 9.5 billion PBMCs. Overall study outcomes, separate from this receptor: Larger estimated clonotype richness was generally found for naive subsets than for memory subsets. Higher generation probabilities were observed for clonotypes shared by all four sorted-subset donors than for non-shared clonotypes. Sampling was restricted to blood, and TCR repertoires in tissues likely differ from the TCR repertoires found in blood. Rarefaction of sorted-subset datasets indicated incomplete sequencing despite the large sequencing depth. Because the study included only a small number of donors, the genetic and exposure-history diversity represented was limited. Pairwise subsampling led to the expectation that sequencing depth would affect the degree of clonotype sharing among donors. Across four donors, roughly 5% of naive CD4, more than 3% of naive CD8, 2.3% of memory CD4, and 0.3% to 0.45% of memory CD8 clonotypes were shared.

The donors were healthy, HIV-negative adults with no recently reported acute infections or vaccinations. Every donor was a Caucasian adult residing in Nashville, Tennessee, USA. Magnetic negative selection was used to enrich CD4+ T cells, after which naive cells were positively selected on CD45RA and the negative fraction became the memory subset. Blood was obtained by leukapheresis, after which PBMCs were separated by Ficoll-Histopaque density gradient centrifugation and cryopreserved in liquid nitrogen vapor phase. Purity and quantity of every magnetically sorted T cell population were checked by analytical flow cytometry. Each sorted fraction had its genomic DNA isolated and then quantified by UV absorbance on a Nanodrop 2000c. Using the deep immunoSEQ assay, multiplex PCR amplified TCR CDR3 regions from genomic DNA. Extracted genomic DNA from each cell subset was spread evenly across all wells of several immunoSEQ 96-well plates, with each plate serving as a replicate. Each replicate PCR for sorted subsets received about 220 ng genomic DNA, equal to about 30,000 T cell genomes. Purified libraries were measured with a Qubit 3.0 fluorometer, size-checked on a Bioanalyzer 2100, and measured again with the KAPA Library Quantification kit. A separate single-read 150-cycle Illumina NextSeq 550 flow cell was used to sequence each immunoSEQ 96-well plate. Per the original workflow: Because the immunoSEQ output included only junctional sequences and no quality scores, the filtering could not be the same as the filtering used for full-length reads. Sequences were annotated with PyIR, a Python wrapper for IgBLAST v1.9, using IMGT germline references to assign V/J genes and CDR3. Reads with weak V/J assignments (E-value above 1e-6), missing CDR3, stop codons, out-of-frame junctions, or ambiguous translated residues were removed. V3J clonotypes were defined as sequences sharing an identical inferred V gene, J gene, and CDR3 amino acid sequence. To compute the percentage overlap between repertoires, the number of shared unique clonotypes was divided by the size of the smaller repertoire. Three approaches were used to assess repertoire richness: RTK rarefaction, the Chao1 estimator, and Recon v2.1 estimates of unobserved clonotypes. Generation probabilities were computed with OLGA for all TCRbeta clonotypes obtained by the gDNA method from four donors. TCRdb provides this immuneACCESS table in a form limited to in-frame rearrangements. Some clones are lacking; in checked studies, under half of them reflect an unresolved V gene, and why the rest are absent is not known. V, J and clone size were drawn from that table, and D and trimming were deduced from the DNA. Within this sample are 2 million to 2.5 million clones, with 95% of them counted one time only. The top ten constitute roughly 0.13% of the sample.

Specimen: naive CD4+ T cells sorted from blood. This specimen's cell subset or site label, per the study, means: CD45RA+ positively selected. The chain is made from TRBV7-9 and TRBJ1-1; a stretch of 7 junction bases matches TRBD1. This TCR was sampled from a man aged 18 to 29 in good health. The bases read TGTGCCAGCAGCTTTGTGGGACAGTCTCATCGTGAAGCTTTCTTT. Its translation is CASSFVGQSHREAFF.